This entry lists 8 T cell receptor beta chains sequenced from one sample in a study of neurological immune-mediated disorders. TCRdb passed the 5' RACE reads through MiXCR, listing each CDR3 protein once. The table lists 50,000 or so distinct CDR3 sequences, about 3.7% of them singletons, with 5.5% to 6% in the top ten. Sequenced input: PBMCs. These receptor sequences come from a man aged 35-49 years with multiple sclerosis.

The table lists this clonotype with many counts. The gene calls are TRBV9 and TRBJ1-6, with 10 bases identical to TRBD1. Looked up from germline, CDR1 is SGDLS and CDR2 is YYNGEE. The CDR3 sequence is 16 residues long. V shed 5 bases and J 6 bases; nucleotides not matched to a gene: 8. The CDR3 DNA is TGTGCCAGCAGAGGTGCTGGGACAGGGGTTAATTCACCCCTCCACTTT. Translated: CASRGAGTGVNSPLHF.

This clonotype was observed many times. This rearrangement joins TRBV12-3 or TRBV12-4 to TRBJ2-7; 7 nucleotides agree with TRBD2. CDR3 length: 15 amino acids. J lost 0 bases, V lost 4 bases, and 6 bases had no gene match. The CDR3 coding sequence is TGTGCCAGCAGTTGGGGGGGGACTTTCTCCTACGAGCAGTACTTC. It yields the protein CASSWGGTFSYEQYF.

This clonotype was counted ten times or more. A junction end diverges from the germline sequence, so it may reflect a read error. This chain uses TRBV3-1 with TRBJ1-6, with 9 bases matching TRBD1. The CDR3 totals 13 residues. Germline V CDR1 and CDR2: LGHDT, YNNKEL (reference sequence). The CDR3 DNA follows: TGTGCCAGCAGCCAAGGGGGACAGGGCCTCCTCAACTTT. Encoded protein: CASSQGGQGLLNF.

This clonotype was seen many times. At one end, the junction sequence differs from germline, possibly due to a read error. The chain employs TRBV6-5 and TRBJ1-6; no reliable D call. CDR1 is MNHEY and CDR2 is SVGAGI in the germline V gene. CDR3 length: 14 amino acids. CDR3: CASSYGNLNSPLNF. In nucleotides, the CDR3 is TGTGCCAGCAGTTACGGGAATTTGAATTCACCCCTCAACTTT.

This clonotype came up many times. This chain connects TRBV20-1 to TRBJ2-1, with TRBD2 identical over 11 bases. CDR3 length: 17 residues. V shed 5 bases, J shed 0 bases, and the junction held 9 bases outside the gene matches. The V gene's germline CDR1 is DFQATT and CDR2 SNEGSKA (reference sequence). CDR3 sequence reads: CSALTSGASSSYNEQFF. In DNA form, the CDR3 reads TGCAGTGCTTTGACTAGCGGGGCCTCAAGCTCCTACAATGAGCAGTTCTTC.

This clonotype has at least ten counts. The V gene is TRBV4-1, the J gene TRBJ1-1, with D perhaps matching TRBD1 (5 bases). CDR1 is MGHRA, CDR2 YSYEKL, per germline. The CDR3 consists of 13 residues. V lost 2 bases, J lost 4 bases, and 8 bases lay in between. CDR3 sequence: CASSQRQRTEAFF. CDR3 DNA sequence: TGCGCCAGCAGCCAACGACAGCGCACTGAAGCTTTCTTT.

There are many counts of this clonotype. J is TRBJ2-7 and V is TRBV20-1, with 8 positions matching TRBD1. V lost 0 bases and J lost 4; bases outside the gene matches: 8. Germline V gene lookup returns CDR1 DFQATT and CDR2 SNEGSKA (reference sequence). This CDR3 is built from 15 residues. The CDR3 spells CSAREIGDRYYEQYF. In DNA form, the CDR3 reads TGCAGTGCTAGAGAAATCGGGGACAGGTATTACGAGCAGTACTTC.

V usage is TRBV7-2 and J usage is TRBJ1-3, with TRBD1 matching over 9 bases. V dropped 1 base and J dropped 3; count of bases not matched to a gene: 4. From germline, CDR1 is SGHTA and CDR2 FQGNSA. The CDR3 extends over 16 amino acids. Here the CDR3 DNA reads TGTGCCAGCAGCTTAGACGGGACAGGGAGTGGAAACACCATATATTTT. This sequence encodes CASSLDGTGSGNTIYF.